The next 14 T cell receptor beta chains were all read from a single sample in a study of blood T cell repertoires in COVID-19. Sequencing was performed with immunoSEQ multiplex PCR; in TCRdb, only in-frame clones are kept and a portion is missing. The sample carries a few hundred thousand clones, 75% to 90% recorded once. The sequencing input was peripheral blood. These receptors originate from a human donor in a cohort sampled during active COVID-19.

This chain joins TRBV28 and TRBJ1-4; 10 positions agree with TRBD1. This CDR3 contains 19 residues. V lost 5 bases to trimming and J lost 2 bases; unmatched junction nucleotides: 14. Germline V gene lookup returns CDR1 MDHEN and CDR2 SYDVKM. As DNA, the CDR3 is TGTGCCAGCAGTACGACACGGGACAGGGGCATGCAGACTAATGAAAAACTGTTTTTT. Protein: CASSTTRDRGMQTNEKLFF.

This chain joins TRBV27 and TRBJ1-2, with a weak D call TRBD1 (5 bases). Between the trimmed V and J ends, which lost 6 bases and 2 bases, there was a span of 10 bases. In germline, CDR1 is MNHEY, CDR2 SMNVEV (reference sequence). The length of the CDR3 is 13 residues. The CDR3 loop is CASSRQLNYGYTF. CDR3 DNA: TGTGCCAGCAGCCGACAGCTAAACTATGGCTACACCTTC.

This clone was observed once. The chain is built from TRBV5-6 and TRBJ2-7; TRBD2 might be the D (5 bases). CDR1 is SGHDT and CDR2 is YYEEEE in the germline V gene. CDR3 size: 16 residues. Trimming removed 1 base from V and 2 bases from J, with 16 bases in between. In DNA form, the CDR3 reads TGTGCCAGCAGCTTGTTTAGCCCGGGGATTACCTACGAGCAGTACTTC. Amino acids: CASSLFSPGITYEQYF. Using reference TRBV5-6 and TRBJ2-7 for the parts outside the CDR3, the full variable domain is DAGVTQSPTHLIKTRGQQVTLRCSPKSGHDTVSWYQQALGQGPQFIFQYYEEEERQRGNFPDRFSGHQFPNYSSELNVNALLLGDSALYLCASSLFSPGITYEQYFGPGTRLTVT.

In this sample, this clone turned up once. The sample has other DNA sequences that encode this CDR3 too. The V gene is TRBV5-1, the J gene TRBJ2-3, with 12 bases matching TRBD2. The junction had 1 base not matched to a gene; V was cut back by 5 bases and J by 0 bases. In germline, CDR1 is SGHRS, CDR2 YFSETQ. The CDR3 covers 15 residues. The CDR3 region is CASRGTSGSTDTQYF. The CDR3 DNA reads TGCGCCAGCAGGGGGACTAGCGGGAGCACAGATACGCAGTATTTT. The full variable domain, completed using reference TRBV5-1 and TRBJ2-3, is KAGVTQTPRYLIKTRGQQVTLSCSPISGHRSVSWYQQTPGQGLQFLFEYFSETQRNKGNFPGRFSGRQFSNSRSEMNVSTLELGDSALYLCASRGTSGSTDTQYFGPGTRLTVL.

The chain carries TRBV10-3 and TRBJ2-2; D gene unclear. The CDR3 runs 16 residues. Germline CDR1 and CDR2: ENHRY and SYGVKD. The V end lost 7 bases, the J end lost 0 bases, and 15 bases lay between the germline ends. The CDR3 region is CAITPESRANTGELFF. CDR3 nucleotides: TGTGCCATCACCCCGGAGAGCCGAGCGAACACCGGGGAGCTGTTTTTT.

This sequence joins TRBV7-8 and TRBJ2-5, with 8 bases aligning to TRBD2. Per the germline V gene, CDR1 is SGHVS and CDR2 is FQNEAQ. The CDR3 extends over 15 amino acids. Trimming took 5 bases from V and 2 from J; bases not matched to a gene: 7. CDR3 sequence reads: CASSKKREPQETQYF. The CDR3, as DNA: TGTGCCAGCAGCAAAAAGCGGGAGCCACAAGAGACCCAGTACTTC.

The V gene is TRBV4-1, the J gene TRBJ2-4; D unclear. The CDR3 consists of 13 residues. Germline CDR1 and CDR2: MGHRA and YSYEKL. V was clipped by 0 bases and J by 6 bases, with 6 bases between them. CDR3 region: CASSQDPGNIQYF. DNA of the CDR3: TGCGCCAGCAGCCAAGATCCGGGAAACATTCAGTACTTC.

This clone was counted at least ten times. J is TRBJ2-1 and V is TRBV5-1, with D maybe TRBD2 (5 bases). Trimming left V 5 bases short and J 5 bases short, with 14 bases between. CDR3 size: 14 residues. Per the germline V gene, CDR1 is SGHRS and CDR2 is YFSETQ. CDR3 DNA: TGCGCCAGCAGAGCGGTGGCACTTGACAATGAGCAGTTCTTC. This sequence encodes CASRAVALDNEQFF.

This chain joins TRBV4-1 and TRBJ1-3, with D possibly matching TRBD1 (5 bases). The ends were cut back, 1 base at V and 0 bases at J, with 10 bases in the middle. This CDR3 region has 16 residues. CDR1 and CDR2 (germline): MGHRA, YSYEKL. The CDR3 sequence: CASSQGQPRSGNTIYF. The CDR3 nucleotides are TGCGCCAGCAGCCAAGGACAGCCTCGCTCTGGAAACACCATATATTTT.

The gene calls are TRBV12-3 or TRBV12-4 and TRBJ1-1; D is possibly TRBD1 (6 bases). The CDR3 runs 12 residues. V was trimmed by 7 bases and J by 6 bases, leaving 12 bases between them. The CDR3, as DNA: TGTGCCAGCACCCCCGGGGGGCCTGAAGCTTTCTTT. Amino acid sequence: CASTPGGPEAFF.

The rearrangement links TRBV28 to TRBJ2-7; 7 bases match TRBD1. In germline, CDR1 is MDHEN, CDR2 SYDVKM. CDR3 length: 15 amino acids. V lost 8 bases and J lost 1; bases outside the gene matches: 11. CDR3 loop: CASSIIGTASYEQYF. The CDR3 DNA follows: TGTGCCAGCTCAATCATCGGGACAGCGTCCTACGAGCAGTACTTC. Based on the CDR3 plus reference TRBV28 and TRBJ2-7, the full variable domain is DVKVTQSSRYLVKRTGEKVFLECVQDMDHENMFWYRQDPGLGLRLIYFSYDVKMKEKGDIPEGYSVSREKKERFSLILESASTNQTSMYLCASSIIGTASYEQYFGPGTRLTVT.

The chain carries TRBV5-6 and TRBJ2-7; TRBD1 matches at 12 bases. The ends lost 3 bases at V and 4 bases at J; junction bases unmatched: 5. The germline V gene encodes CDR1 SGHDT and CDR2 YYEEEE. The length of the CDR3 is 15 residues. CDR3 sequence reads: CASSSPGQGAYEQYF. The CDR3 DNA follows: TGTGCCAGCAGCTCACCGGGACAGGGGGCTTACGAGCAGTACTTC.

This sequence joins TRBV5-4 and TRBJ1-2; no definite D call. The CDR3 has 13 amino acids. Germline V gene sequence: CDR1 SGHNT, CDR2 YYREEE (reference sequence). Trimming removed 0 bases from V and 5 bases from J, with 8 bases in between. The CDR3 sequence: CASSLGAPYGYTF. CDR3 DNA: TGTGCCAGCAGCTTGGGGGCCCCTTATGGCTACACCTTC.

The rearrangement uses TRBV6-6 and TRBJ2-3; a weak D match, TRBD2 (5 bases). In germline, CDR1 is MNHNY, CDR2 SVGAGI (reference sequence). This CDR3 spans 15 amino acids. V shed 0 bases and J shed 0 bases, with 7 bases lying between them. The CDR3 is CASSYSRGSTDTQYF. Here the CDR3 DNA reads TGTGCCAGCAGTTACTCCCGCGGGAGCACAGATACGCAGTATTTT.